This T cell receptor (beta chain) was captured by sequencing in a study of T cells in Graves' hyperthyroidism and ophthalmopathy (dated by TCRdb to between 2019 and 2020). With respect to the entire study: To identify TCR V-J signatures that set the groups apart, the researchers used a discovery cohort of approximately 98 patients, made up of 40 to 45 with Graves' ophthalmopathy and about 60 with stable Graves' hyperthyroidism. Prospective prediction of ophthalmopathy was tested in an independent validation cohort of 18 to 20 hyperthyroidism patients and approximately 17 patients who later progressed to ophthalmopathy. After blood sampling, hyperthyroidism patients were treated with methimazole at a starting dose of 30 mg daily, and ophthalmopathy patients were treated with high-dose intravenous methylprednisolone. The roughly 100 discovery patients were randomly split 7:3 into training and test sets. In addition, the study compared T-cell repertoires in thyroid tissue and in blood from roughly 6 Graves' hyperthyroidism patients. The paper reports TCR Vbeta CDR3 sequencing of some 140 peripheral blood samples: approximately 41 ophthalmopathy, approximately 74 hyperthyroidism and approximately 17 progressor patients.

Overall study outcomes, separate from this receptor: Ophthalmopathy was separated from stable hyperthyroidism by a 13 V-J signature model, with 87.88% sensitivity and just over 81% specificity obtained in cross-validation and 80%/75% obtained in testing. In validation, the model predicted progression to ophthalmopathy a median of approximately 6.6 months before onset, with roughly 70% sensitivity and more than 72% specificity. Sample size was not statistically predetermined, and blinding of investigators to group allocation was not performed. Most expanded thyroid clonotypes (frequency above 0.001) were also detected in blood, suggesting blood repertoires may reflect thyroid immune responses.

A patient counted as having stable Graves' hyperthyroidism if no progression to ophthalmopathy occurred over 18 months of follow-up. Hyperthyroidism patients were newly diagnosed, with disease duration under 2 months, and aged 18 to 65 years. Patients with uncontrolled infections, other autoimmune diseases, pregnancy or lactation were excluded. Diagnoses were established on the basis of clinical symptoms, serum thyroxine and TRAb, thyroid ultrasound, and orbital computed tomography. Total RNA was extracted using Trizol reagent, and RNA quality was assessed on an Agilent 2100 Bioanalyzer. TCR beta CDR3 regions were amplified from RNA transcripts. For the first round of RT-PCR on the TCR CDR3, the HTBI primer set was used together with the Qiagen OneStep RT-PCR kit. The libraries were constructed in a second round of multiplex PCR and then size-selected and purified. Libraries were sequenced paired-end with 100 bp reads on an Illumina HiSeq2000. The source study handled its data this way. Raw data were processed with SOAPnuke, discarding reads with adapters, uncalled bases, mean Phred below 15, or no exact constant-primer or identifier match. High-quality paired reads were merged with COPE v1.2.5, and unique nucleotide sequences were defined as clonotypes. MiTCR v1.1 was used to align the clonotypes against IMGT TRBV, TRBD and TRBJ reference segments. Only V-J combinations with frequency above 0.0001, covering about 99% of repertoires, were analysed. A TCS score was defined as the ratio of F50 (clonal expansion) to E x V (chaos), with BLOSUM62-based TCRdist applied between CDR3 peptides within each V-J. Welch's t-statistics and random forest reduced just over 500 V-J features to fewer than 15, which were used in a naive Bayes classifier (R e1071). The public reads were run again by TCRdb, first through fastp at Q25 and then through MiXCR, and only productive beta chains were kept. A single entry per CDR3 protein holds the most common genes and DNA from its merged rows. TCRdb, rather than the study authors, made the V and J calls. Present in this sample are just over 550,000 distinct CDR3 sequences, just over 45% of which were seen just once. The ten largest clonotypes hold about 7.8% of the sample.

According to the germline V gene, CDR1 reads SGHRS and CDR2 reads YFSETQ. The CDR3 spans 12 residues, from the cysteine through the phenylalanine. The DNA shown is the 36-base CDR3, in frame from base 1. Deletion took 3 bases off V and 7 bases off J, with a span of 10 bases between the germline ends. As for this clonotype: Its antigen has not been determined. No per-base quality is available; no much larger clone lies one base away.

The specimen sequenced was peripheral blood or thyroid tissue (not recorded which). The rearrangement joined TRBV5-1 to TRBJ1-1; the D segment could be TRBD1, given 5 matching bases. The TCR originated in a woman aged 18-29 years with Graves' hyperthyroidism. Donor details come from another sample of the same person, matched by shared clones. CDR3 region: CASSWGRDEAFF. The DNA sequence reads TGCGCCAGCAGCTGGGGACGGGATGAAGCTTTCTTT.